This T cell receptor (beta chain) originates from a study of cytotoxic CD8 clonotypes in ibrutinib-treated CLL. As for the study in general: Enrolment comprised about 10 relapsed/refractory and some 15 treatment-naive patients; about 17 were IGHV unmutated. Mean productive templates were about 260,000; mean productive rearrangements were about 89,000.

Clones were read by immunoSEQ multiplex PCR, and TCRdb kept only the in-frame ones, dropping some. This sample has 30,000 to 40,000 clones, with about 70% found just once. As regards this clone: Its specificity is unknown.

Study results and caveats: Baseline clonality exceeded age-matched healthy donors and tracked circulating CD8+ T-cell counts. Contraction or stability on treatment characterized the public clonotypes, which were uncommon.

Germline CDR1 MNHEY, CDR2 SVGAGI. The CDR3 is 15 residues long. The V end lost 5 bases, the J end lost 2 bases, and 15 bases lay between the germline ends. V and J are TRBV6-5 and TRBJ1-2; a weak D match, TRBD1 (5 bases). The sequences come from PBMCs, collected before ibrutinib treatment. The clonotype originates from a human donor with chronic lymphocytic leukemia. The DNA of the CDR3 is TGTGCCAGCAGTAACCTGAGGGGTTCAAACTATGGCTACACCTTC. Protein product: CASSNLRGSNYGYTF.